This TCR beta chain stems from a study of shared clonotypes between healthy human individuals. Study-level points and caveats: A few donors had 5% to 6.5% of their naive CD4 clonotypes in common. Sequencing depth was expected to affect clonotype sharing among donors.

A word on this clone: Antigen unknown.

CD45RO-negative, CCR7-selected cells formed the naive CD8 fraction, which excluded terminally differentiated effector memory CD45RA+ cells. This CDR3 contains 14 residues. V lost 3 bases to trimming and J lost 4 bases, with 12 bases between them. Germline values: CDR1 MNHEY, CDR2 SMNVEV (reference sequence). Some clones are missing from TCRdb's copy, which holds only in-frame ones; the method was immunoSEQ multiplex PCR. Here the sample spans about 700,000 clones, approximately 90% being singletons. The receptor comes from a young man in good health. The sequenced sample was naive CD8+ T cells sorted from blood. The chain is built from TRBV27 and TRBJ1-1; D not certain. CDR3 protein: CASSFLGPGTEAFF. In DNA form, the CDR3 reads TGTGCCAGCAGTTTCCTTGGGCCGGGCACTGAAGCTTTCTTT.